This TCR beta chain emerged from a study of cytomegalovirus exposure and HLA in healthy donors. Study findings and constraints: Cytomegalovirus-associated TCR beta chains were listed, numbering 150 to 200.

13 Jbeta primers and 60 Vbeta primers were used for the PCR. Assay used: immunoSEQ multiplex PCR; TCRdb lists only in-frame clones, some missing. The specimen's table records over 100,000 clones. The CDR3 totals 15 residues. The ends lost 2 bases at V and 0 bases at J; junction bases unmatched: 2. Per the germline V gene, CDR1 is MDHEN and CDR2 is SYDVKM. As regards this clone: Its antigen is undetermined.

This receptor was identified in a man aged 35 to 55 in good health and CMV-seropositive. The chain uses TRBV28 and TRBJ2-3; 7 bases match TRBD1. Specimen: PBMCs. CDR3 sequence reads: CASSLVGQSTDTQYF. The CDR3 nucleotides read TGTGCCAGCAGTTTAGTGGGACAGAGCACAGATACGCAGTATTTT.